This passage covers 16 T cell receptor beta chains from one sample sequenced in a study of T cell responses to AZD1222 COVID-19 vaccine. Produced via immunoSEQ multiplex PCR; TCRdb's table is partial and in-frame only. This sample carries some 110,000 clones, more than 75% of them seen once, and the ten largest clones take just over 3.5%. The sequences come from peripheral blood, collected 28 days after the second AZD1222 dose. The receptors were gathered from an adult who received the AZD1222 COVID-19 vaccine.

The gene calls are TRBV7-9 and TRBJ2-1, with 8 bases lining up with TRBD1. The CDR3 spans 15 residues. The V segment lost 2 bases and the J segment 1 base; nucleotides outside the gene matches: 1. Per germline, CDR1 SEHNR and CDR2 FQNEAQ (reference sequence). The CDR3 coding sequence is TGTGCCAGCAGCTTATGGACAGGGTCCTACAATGAGCAGTTCTTC. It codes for CASSLWTGSYNEQFF.

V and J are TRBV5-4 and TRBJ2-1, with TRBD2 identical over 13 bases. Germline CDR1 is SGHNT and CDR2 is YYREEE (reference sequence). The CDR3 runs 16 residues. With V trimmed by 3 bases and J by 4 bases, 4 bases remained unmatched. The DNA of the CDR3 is TGTGCCAGCAGCTCACCACTAGCGGGAGGGTACAATGAGCAGTTCTTC. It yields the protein CASSSPLAGGYNEQFF.

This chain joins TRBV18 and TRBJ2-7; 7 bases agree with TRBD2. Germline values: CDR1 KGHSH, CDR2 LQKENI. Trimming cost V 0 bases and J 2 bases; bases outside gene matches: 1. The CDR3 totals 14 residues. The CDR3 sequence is CASSPPGLPYEQYF. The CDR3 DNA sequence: TGTGCCAGCTCACCACCGGGACTACCCTACGAGCAGTACTTC.

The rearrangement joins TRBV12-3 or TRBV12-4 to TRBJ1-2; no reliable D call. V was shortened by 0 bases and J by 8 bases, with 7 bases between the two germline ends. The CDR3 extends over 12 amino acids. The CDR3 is CASSLAPGGYTF. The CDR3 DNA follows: TGTGCCAGCAGTTTAGCGCCTGGGGGCTACACCTTC.

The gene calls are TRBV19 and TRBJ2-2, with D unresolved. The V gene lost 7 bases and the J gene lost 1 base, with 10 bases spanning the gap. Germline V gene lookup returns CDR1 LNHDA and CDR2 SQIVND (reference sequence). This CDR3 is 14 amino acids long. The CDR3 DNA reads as TGTGCCAGTACCACCACAGTGAACACCGGGGAGCTGTTTTTT. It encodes CASTTTVNTGELFF.

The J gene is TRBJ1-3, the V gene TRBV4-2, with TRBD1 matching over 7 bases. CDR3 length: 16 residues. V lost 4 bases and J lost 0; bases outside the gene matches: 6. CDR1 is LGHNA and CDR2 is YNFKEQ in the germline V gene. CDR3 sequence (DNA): TGTGCCAGCAGCCCTGAGGACAGGTTCTCTGGAAACACCATATATTTT. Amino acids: CASSPEDRFSGNTIYF.

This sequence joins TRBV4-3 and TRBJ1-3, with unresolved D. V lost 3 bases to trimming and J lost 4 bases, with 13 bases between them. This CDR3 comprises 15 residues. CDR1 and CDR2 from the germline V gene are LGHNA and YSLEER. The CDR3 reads CASSQGRQIGNTIYF. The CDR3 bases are TGCGCCAGCAGCCAGGGTCGACAAATAGGAAACACCATATATTTT.

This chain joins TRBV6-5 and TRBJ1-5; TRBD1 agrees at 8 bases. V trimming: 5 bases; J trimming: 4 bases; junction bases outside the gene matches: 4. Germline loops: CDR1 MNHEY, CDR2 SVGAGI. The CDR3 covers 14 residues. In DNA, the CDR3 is TGTGCCAGCAGTCGGACAGGGAGGAATCAGCCCCAGCATTTT. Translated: CASSRTGRNQPQHF.

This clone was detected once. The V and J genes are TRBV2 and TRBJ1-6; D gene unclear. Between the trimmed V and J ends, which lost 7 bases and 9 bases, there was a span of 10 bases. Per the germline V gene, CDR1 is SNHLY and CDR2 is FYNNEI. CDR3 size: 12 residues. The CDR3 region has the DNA TGTGCCAGCATTCTTGAGGGTTCACCCCTCCACTTT. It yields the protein CASILEGSPLHF.

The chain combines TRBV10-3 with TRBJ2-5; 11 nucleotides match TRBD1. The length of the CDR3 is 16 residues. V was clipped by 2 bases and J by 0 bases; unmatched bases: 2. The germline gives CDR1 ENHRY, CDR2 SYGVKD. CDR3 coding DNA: TGTGCCATCAGTGAGGGGGACAGGGGGTACCAAGAGACCCAGTACTTC. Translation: CAISEGDRGYQETQYF.

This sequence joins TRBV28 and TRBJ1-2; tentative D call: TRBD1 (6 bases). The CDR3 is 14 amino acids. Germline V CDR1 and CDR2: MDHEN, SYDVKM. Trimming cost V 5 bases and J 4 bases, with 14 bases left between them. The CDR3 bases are TGTGCCAGCAGTAGGACAGCAACACTCTATGGCTACACCTTC. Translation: CASSRTATLYGYTF.

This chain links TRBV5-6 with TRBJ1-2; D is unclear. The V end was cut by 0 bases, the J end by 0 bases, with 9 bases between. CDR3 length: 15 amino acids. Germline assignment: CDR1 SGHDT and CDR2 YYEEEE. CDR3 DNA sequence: TGTGCCAGCAGCTTGGCGGCTGGGGCTAACTATGGCTACACCTTC. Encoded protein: CASSLAAGANYGYTF.

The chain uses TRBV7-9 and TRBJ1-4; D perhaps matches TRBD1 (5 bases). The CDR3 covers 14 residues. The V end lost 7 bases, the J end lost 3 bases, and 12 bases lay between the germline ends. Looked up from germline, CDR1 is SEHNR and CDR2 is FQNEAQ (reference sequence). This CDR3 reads CASTPGLANEKLFF. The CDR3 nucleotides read TGTGCCAGCACCCCAGGGTTGGCTAATGAAAAACTGTTTTTT.

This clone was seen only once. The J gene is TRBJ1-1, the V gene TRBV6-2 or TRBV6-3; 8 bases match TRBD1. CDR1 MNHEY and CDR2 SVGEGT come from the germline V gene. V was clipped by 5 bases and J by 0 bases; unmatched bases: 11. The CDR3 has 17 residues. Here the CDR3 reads CASSPWTGHSMNTEAFF. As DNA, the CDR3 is TGTGCCAGCAGTCCCTGGACAGGGCATTCTATGAACACTGAAGCTTTCTTT.

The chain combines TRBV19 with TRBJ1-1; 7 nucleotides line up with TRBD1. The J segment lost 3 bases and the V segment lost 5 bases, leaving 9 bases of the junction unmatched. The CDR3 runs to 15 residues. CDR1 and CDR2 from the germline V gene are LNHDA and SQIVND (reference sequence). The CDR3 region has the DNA TGTGCCAGTAGTCCGGGACAGACAATATACACTGAAGCTTTCTTT. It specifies CASSPGQTIYTEAFF.

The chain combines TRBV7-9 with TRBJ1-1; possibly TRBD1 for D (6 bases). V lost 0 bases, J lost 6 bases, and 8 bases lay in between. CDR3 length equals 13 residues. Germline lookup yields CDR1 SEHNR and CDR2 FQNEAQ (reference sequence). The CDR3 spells CASSLAGGAEAFF. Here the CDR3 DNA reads TGTGCCAGCAGCTTAGCAGGGGGGGCTGAAGCTTTCTTT.